Presented here are 17 T cell receptor beta chains from one specimen sequenced in a study of T-cell memory formation after mild COVID-19. Using its own MiXCR run on the 5' RACE reads, TCRdb lists one record per CDR3 protein. The sample records roughly 250,000 distinct CDR3 sequences, 16% being singletons. Specimen: PBMCs or a T cell subset sorted from them (not recorded which). Source of these receptors: a man aged 18 to 29 who had mild COVID-19 (a few samples of this study predate the infection). Cell type and time point are not known.

This clonotype was recorded a few times. The genes are TRBV19 and TRBJ2-7; 7 bases map to TRBD2. Unmatched junction bases numbered 5, after V lost 1 base and J lost 8 bases. Per the germline V gene, CDR1 is LNHDA and CDR2 is SQIVND (reference sequence). The CDR3 consists of 13 residues. The CDR3 coding sequence is TGTGCCAGTAGTATAGGACTAGCAACCCAGCAGTACGTC. The encoded protein is CASSIGLATQQYV.

This clonotype was detected a few times. This chain's CDR3 is CASSFPGGGHGYTF. The CDR3 nucleotides read TGTGCCAGCAGTTTCCCGGGAGGTGGGCATGGCTACACCTTC. The gene calls are TRBV12-3 or TRBV12-4 and TRBJ1-2, with D uncertain. Trimming pared 3 bases from V and 6 bases from J, leaving 14 bases between. This CDR3 contains 14 residues.

The rearrangement joins TRBV6-5 to TRBJ2-1; D not certain. Trimming stripped 6 bases from V and 6 bases from J, with 15 bases between. This CDR3 contains 14 residues. CDR1 and CDR2 (germline): MNHEY, SVGAGI. The CDR3 coding sequence is TGTGCCAGCAGCCGTGCTTATTCCCCCAATGAGCAGTTCTTC. Encoded protein: CASSRAYSPNEQFF.

At least ten counts were recorded for this clonotype. This rearrangement joins TRBV5-6 to TRBJ2-1; TRBD2 matches at 10 bases. V was clipped by 6 bases and J by 3 bases; unmatched bases: 3. From germline, CDR1 is SGHDT and CDR2 YYEEEE. This CDR3 has 14 amino acids. CDR3 amino acids: CASTWTSGYNEQFF. DNA of the CDR3: TGTGCCAGCACCTGGACTAGCGGCTACAATGAGCAGTTCTTC.

The chain couples TRBV20-1 to TRBJ2-3, with 7 bases identical to TRBD2. V was pared by 5 bases and J by 2 bases, with 4 bases of the junction left unmatched. CDR3 length: 13 amino acids. The V gene's germline CDR1 is DFQATT and CDR2 SNEGSKA (reference sequence). The CDR3 sequence is CSASSGVTDTQYF. For the CDR3, the DNA is TGCAGTGCTTCGAGCGGGGTCACAGATACGCAGTATTTT.

The chain has TRBV12-3 or TRBV12-4 and TRBJ1-4; 7 positions match TRBD1. V was pared by 6 bases and J by 8 bases, with 6 bases of the junction left unmatched. There are 13 residues in the CDR3. CDR3 amino acids: CASRTGIREKLFF. CDR3 nucleotides: TGTGCCAGCAGGACAGGGATACGAGAAAAACTGTTTTTT.

A few counts support this clonotype. The chain combines TRBV12-3 or TRBV12-4 with TRBJ1-2; D remains ambiguous. This CDR3 is 13 amino acids long. Trimming shortened V by 3 bases and J by 7 bases, and 12 bases separated the two germline ends. CDR3: CASSLGAESGYTF. In DNA, the CDR3 is TGTGCCAGCAGTTTGGGCGCAGAGAGTGGCTACACCTTC.

The chain has TRBV4-2 and TRBJ1-5; 9 positions agree with TRBD1. The CDR3 consists of 15 residues. Germline CDR1 reads LGHNA; CDR2 reads YNFKEQ. V lost 0 bases and J lost 7; bases outside the gene matches: 4. The CDR3 nucleotides are TGTGCCAGCAGCCAAGAAGGGACAGGGTGGCAGCCCCAGCATTTT. This codes for CASSQEGTGWQPQHF.

CDR3 nucleotides: TGCGCCAGCAGCCAAGCTATAGGGTTCTCCTACGAGCAGTACTTC. This gives the protein CASSQAIGFSYEQYF. The J gene is TRBJ2-7, the V gene TRBV4-3; no definite D call. Germline loops: CDR1 LGHNA, CDR2 YSLEER. V lost 1 base and J lost 0, with 10 bases in between. The CDR3 length is 15 residues.

This chain connects TRBV20-1 to TRBJ1-2, with TRBD1 as a possible D gene (5 bases). The V end lost 5 bases, the J end lost 2 bases, and 15 bases lay between the germline ends. Per germline, CDR1 DFQATT and CDR2 SNEGSKA (reference sequence). This CDR3 region has 14 residues. The DNA of the CDR3 is TGCAGTGCTTACCGGGGGGAACAGAACTATGGCTACACCTTC. Translating gives CSAYRGEQNYGYTF.

The chain couples TRBV12-3 or TRBV12-4 to TRBJ2-1; 8 bases fit TRBD2. With 6 bases clipped from V and 2 bases from J, the junction kept 9 bases outside the gene matches. The CDR3 runs 16 residues. The CDR3 DNA is TGTGCCAGCAGACCACGCGGGGGGTCCACCTACAATGAGCAGTTCTTC. Protein sequence: CASRPRGGSTYNEQFF.

This clonotype was counted between two and nine times. The chain uses TRBV9 and TRBJ2-3, with TRBD2 identical over 7 bases. V shed 6 bases, J shed 8 bases, and the junction held 12 bases outside the gene matches. This CDR3 has 14 residues. CDR1 SGDLS and CDR2 YYNGEE come from the germline V gene. CDR3 sequence (DNA): TGTGCCAGCACGTCGGGTAATACGGGAGGTACGCAGTATTTT. Its protein product is CASTSGNTGGTQYF. Using reference TRBV9 and TRBJ2-3 for the parts outside the CDR3, the full variable domain is DSGVTQTPKHLITATGQRVTLRCSPRSGDLSVYWYQQSLDQGLQFLIQYYNGEERAKGNILERFSAQQFPDLHSELNLSSLELGDSALYFCASTSGNTGGTQYFGPGTRLTVL.

This clonotype showed up just a few times. The chain couples TRBV20-1 to TRBJ2-3; 9 bases agree with TRBD2. V was pared by 5 bases and J by 5 bases, with 14 bases of the junction left unmatched. From germline, CDR1 is DFQATT and CDR2 SNEGSKA (reference sequence). The CDR3 is made up of 16 amino acids. CDR3 amino acids: CSAPRDAGGGLDTQYF. DNA for the CDR3: TGCAGTGCTCCCCGGGACGCGGGAGGGGGTCTAGATACGCAGTATTTT.

This chain connects TRBV18 to TRBJ2-6, with TRBD1 as a possible D gene (5 bases). Trimming took 10 bases from V and 4 from J, leaving 8 bases between them. Germline values: CDR1 KGHSH, CDR2 LQKENI. The CDR3 has 12 residues. The CDR3 loop is CATWTGANVLTF. The CDR3, as DNA: TGTGCCACCTGGACAGGGGCCAACGTCCTGACTTTC.

The V call is TRBV9, the J call TRBJ2-2; 8 bases map to TRBD2. This CDR3 is built from 16 residues. After removal of 2 bases from V and 3 bases from J, the junction contained 6 bases not matched to a gene. CDR1 SGDLS and CDR2 YYNGEE come from the germline V gene. DNA of the CDR3: TGTGCCAGCAGCGTGGAAGCGGGGGCCTACACCGGGGAGCTGTTTTTT. Translating it yields CASSVEAGAYTGELFF.

The chain uses TRBV9 and TRBJ2-7, with 8 positions matching TRBD1. Trimming took 3 bases from V and 0 from J; bases not matched to a gene: 8. This CDR3 is 16 amino acids long. Germline V lookup: CDR1 SGDLS, CDR2 YYNGEE. CDR3 loop: CASSDQQGTGSYEQYF. Here the CDR3 DNA reads TGTGCCAGCAGCGACCAGCAAGGGACAGGCTCCTACGAGCAGTACTTC.

The chain couples TRBV20-1 to TRBJ2-1, with TRBD2 identical over 16 bases. The CDR3 covers 15 residues. Per the germline V gene, CDR1 is DFQATT and CDR2 is SNEGSKA (reference sequence). The J segment lost 4 bases and the V segment lost 6 bases, leaving 3 bases of the junction unmatched. As DNA, the CDR3 is TGCAGTGCCGCGGGACTAGCGGGGGGGTACAATGAGCAGTTCTTC. Translation: CSAAGLAGGYNEQFF.